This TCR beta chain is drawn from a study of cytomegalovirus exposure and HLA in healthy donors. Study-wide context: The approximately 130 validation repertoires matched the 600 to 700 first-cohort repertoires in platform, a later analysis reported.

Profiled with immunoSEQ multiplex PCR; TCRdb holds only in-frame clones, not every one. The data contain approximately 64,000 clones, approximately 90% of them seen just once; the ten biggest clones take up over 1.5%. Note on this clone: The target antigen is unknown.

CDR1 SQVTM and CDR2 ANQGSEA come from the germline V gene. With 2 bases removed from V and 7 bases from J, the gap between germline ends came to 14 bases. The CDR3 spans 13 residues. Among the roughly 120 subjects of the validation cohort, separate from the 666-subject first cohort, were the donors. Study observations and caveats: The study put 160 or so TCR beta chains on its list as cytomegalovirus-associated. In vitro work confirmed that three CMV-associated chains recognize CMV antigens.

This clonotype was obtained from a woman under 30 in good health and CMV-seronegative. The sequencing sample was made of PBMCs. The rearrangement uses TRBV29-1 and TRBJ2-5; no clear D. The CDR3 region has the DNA TGCAGCGTTGAACAACGGCCCCGAGGGACCCAGTACTTC. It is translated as CSVEQRPRGTQYF.